A selection of T cell receptor beta chains follows, all from one sample in a study of identical twins. TCRdb used MiXCR to reprocess the 5' RACE reads, holding one entry per CDR3 protein. The sample has 1.5 million or so distinct CDR3 sequences, about 31% seen once. The sequenced material came from cord blood. These receptors were obtained from a newborn girl in good health. Each CDR3 is given with its conserved first and last residue. Part of the rows lack a size; the others show once, few, many or a class for expanded clones.

>TRBJ2-1|few|TRBV29-1
CSISYGTSGGLIYNEQFF
>TRBJ2-7|few|TRBV20-1
CSARGTGLNYEQYF
>TRBJ1-1|few|TRBV3-1
CASSQGWGGPEAFF
>TRBJ1-3|.|TRBV29-1
CSVRDRPNTIYF
>TRBJ2-1|.|TRBV27
CASSVGLAGTSEQFF
>TRBJ1-2|.|TRBV7-8
CASSLGGQGRIGYTF
>TRBJ1-6|.|TRBV12-3/TRBV12-4
CASTLGPNSPLHF
>TRBJ2-7|few|TRBV28
CASSSSAGVTYEQYF
>TRBJ2-3|few|TRBV25-1
CASRTSQDTQYF
>TRBJ2-5|.|TRBV2
CATTNRSQYF
>TRBJ2-5|few|TRBV10-3
CAISESTGGGETQYF
>TRBJ2-5|few|TRBV2
CASSAGAEETQYF
>TRBJ2-1|.|TRBV20-1
CSARATSGGRGEQLF
>TRBJ2-4|few|TRBV20-1
CSASTASGSTDIQYF
>TRBJ2-7|few|TRBV11-2
CASRHYTSSPEYEQYF
>TRBJ2-1|once|TRBV7-2
CASSLYGLAGYSYNEQFF
>TRBJ2-7|.|TRBV12-3/TRBV12-4
CASSLALDNYEQYF
>TRBJ2-5|few|TRBV20-1
CSALLAGASQETQYF
>TRBJ2-1|few|TRBV7-8
CATSSRLSYNEQFF
>TRBJ1-5|.|TRBV12-3/TRBV12-4
CASSTTDRVVQPQHF
>TRBJ2-1|few|TRBV4-2
CASSQEFSGRVNDEQFF
>TRBJ1-5|few|TRBV9
CASSPQTGGRNQPQHF
>.|.|TRBV2
CASSLLAGVAEQYF
>TRBJ2-3|.|TRBV5-6
CASSLGRSGDTQYF
>TRBJ2-1|many|TRBV5-1
CASRGDEQFF
>TRBJ2-5|.|TRBV12-3/TRBV12-4
CASSPLAGVGETQYF
>TRBJ2-1|.|TRBV5-1
CASSFYGRKYNEQFF
>TRBJ2-3|.|TRBV7-2
CASSFGPGLAPDTQYF
>TRBJ2-7|.|TRBV7-9
CASSLISGSRQYF
>TRBJ1-1|few|TRBV29-1
CSVGVRTNTEAFF
>TRBJ2-7|many|TRBV29-1
CSVVGNSYEQYF
>TRBJ2-1|many|TRBV29-1
CSVEDPGRGHRNEQFF
>TRBJ2-4|.|TRBV5-1
CASSWDTLAKNIQYF
>TRBJ2-3|.|TRBV5-1
CASSLAQTSGAFTDTQYF
>TRBJ1-2|many|TRBV9
CASSVEQGYGYTF
>TRBJ2-3|.|TRBV7-6
CASSPSGLGNTDTQYF
>TRBJ1-6|.|TRBV5-6
CASSFGGPSYNSPLHF
>TRBJ2-7|many|TRBV6-2/TRBV6-3
CASSYRTISYEQYF
>TRBJ2-1|.|TRBV4-2
CASSPRTSGDNEQFF
>TRBJ2-7|.|TRBV18
CASSPGRLPEQYF
>TRBJ2-7|many|TRBV5-1
CASRSSGYEQYF
>TRBJ2-3|many|TRBV5-1
CASSFRDNTDTQYF
>TRBJ2-6|few|TRBV20-1
CSARLVLSGANVLTF
>TRBJ2-3|many|TRBV29-1
CSVAVSGGTQYF
>TRBJ1-5|.|TRBV28
CASSSPPQPQHF
>TRBJ1-5|few|TRBV4-2
CASSWQGGNQPQHF
>TRBJ1-1|.|TRBV6-1
CASRDSQQAFF
>TRBJ1-2|.|TRBV12-3/TRBV12-4
CASSTRRLNYGYTF
>TRBJ2-7|few|TRBV20-1
CSARDRGQGPYEQYF
>TRBJ1-5|few|TRBV12-3/TRBV12-4
CASSQGVANQPQHF
>TRBJ1-2|.|TRBV7-9
CASSLAASMSVRYTF
>TRBJ1-4|few|TRBV20-1
CSSHRGEKLFF
>TRBJ2-7|few|TRBV3-1
CASSQPGQYEQYF
>TRBJ2-3|many|TRBV28
CASSLQGRGTDTQYF